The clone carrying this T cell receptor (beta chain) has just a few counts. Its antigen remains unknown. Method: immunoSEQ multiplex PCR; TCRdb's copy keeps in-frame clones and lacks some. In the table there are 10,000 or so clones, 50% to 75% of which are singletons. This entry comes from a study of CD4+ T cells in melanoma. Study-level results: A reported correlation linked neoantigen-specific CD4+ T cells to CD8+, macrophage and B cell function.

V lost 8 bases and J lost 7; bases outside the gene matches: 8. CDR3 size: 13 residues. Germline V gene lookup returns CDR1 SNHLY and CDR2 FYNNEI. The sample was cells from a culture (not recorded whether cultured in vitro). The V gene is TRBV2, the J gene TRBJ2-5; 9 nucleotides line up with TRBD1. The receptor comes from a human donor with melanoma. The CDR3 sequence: CASGRDREATQYF. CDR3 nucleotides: TGTGCCAGCGGCCGGGACAGGGAGGCGACCCAGTACTTC. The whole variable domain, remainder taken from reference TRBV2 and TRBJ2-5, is EPEVTQTPSHQVTQMGQEVILRCVPISNHLYFYWYRQILGQKVEFLVSFYNNEISEKSEIFDDQFSVERPDGSNFTLKIRSTKLEDSAMYFCASGRDREATQYFGPGTRLLVL.